Listed below are T cell receptor beta chains from one sample, sequenced in a study of T cell changes during pregnancy in multiple sclerosis. Sequencing used immunoSEQ multiplex PCR; TCRdb keeps in-frame clones, though not all of them. Of 20,000 to 25,000 clones listed, about 90% are singletons. This specimen was CD4+ T cells from peripheral blood mononuclear cells, taken in the third trimester of pregnancy. The receptors stem from a female donor in good health, enrolled as a control in a pregnancy study. CDR3s include the opening cysteine and the closing phenylalanine or tryptophan. The order of the fields is J gene, V gene, D gene, clone size, CDR3 protein, CDR3 DNA. D genes are given only for firm matches. Not all rows give a size; the values are once, few, many and, for expanded clones, a class.

TRBJ1-5 | TRBV28 | - | - | CASSLTVQPQHF | TGTGCCAGCAGTTTAACGGTCCAGCCCCAGCATTTT
TRBJ2-1 | TRBV6-1 | TRBD2 | - | CASSGIASGGAEEQFF | TGTGCCAGCAGTGGTATTGCTAGCGGGGGGGCCGAGGAGCAGTTCTTC
TRBJ2-5 | TRBV5-1 | - | - | CASSAGDRITQETQYF | TGCGCCAGCAGCGCGGGGGACAGGATAACTCAAGAGACCCAGTACTTC
TRBJ1-2 | TRBV7-2 | TRBD1 | - | CASSRDSPNGYTF | TGTGCCAGCAGCCGGGACAGTCCCAATGGCTACACCTTC
TRBJ2-7 | TRBV11-2 | - | once | CASSLVSLSYEQYF | TGTGCCAGCAGCTTAGTTAGCTTATCCTACGAGCAGTACTTC
TRBJ2-2 | TRBV7-2 | TRBD1 | - | CASSLGTGARGGELFF | TGTGCCAGCAGCCTCGGGACAGGGGCCCGAGGCGGGGAGCTGTTTTTT
TRBJ1-6 | TRBV6-1 | TRBD1 | - | CASSEGWDREGSPLHF | TGTGCCAGCAGTGAAGGATGGGACAGGGAAGGTTCACCCCTCCACTTT
TRBJ2-7 | TRBV4-1 | TRBD2 | - | CASSQLGRGYEQYF | TGCGCCAGCAGCCAACTCGGGAGGGGCTACGAGCAGTACTTC
TRBJ1-1 | TRBV29-1 | TRBD1 | - | CSVKGRQGVAEAFF | TGCAGCGTGAAAGGAAGACAGGGGGTCGCTGAAGCTTTCTTT
TRBJ2-3 | TRBV9 | TRBD2 | - | CASSLTSGGEDTQYF | TGTGCCAGCAGCCTGACTAGCGGGGGGGAAGATACGCAGTATTTT
TRBJ1-2 | TRBV15 | TRBD1 | - | CATSRSSQGGWYGYTF | TGTGCCACCAGCAGGTCCAGTCAGGGGGGCTGGTATGGCTACACCTTC
TRBJ2-7 | TRBV13 | TRBD2 | - | CASSGGLAGTYEQYF | TGTGCCAGCAGCGGGGGACTAGCGGGAACCTACGAGCAGTACTTC
TRBJ1-5 | TRBV7-2 | - | - | CASSREGRLLGNQPQHF | TGTGCCAGCAGCCGGGAGGGGCGCCTCCTCGGCAATCAGCCCCAGCATTTT
TRBJ1-1 | TRBV7-3 | - | once | CASSLIVSPLNTEAFF | TGTGCCAGCAGCTTAATAGTTTCCCCATTGAACACTGAAGCTTTCTTT
TRBJ2-5 | TRBV28 | - | - | CASSLGLNQETQYF | TGTGCCAGCAGTTTAGGGCTGAACCAAGAGACCCAGTACTTC